The 26 T cell receptor beta chains given below trace back to one sample, sequenced in a study of blood T cell repertoires in COVID-19. Repertoires were generated with immunoSEQ multiplex PCR, while TCRdb's copy carries only in-frame clones and drops some. The sample lists about 270,000 clones, around 83% seen once, with 5.7% in the top ten. Sample: peripheral blood. The receptor set was obtained from a man older than 75 with acute or convalescent COVID-19.

The V call is TRBV7-2, the J call TRBJ2-2, with a weak D call TRBD2 (5 bases). With 5 bases removed from V and 0 bases from J, the gap between germline ends came to 13 bases. Germline CDR1 SGHTA, CDR2 FQGNSA. This CDR3 contains 16 residues. CDR3 residues: CASSPLARTNTGELFF. Written as DNA, the CDR3 is TGTGCCAGCAGCCCGCTAGCACGGACGAACACCGGGGAGCTGTTTTTT.

The CDR3 DNA is TGCGCCAGCAGCCCGGGACATCGGGGGGCTCTCCAAGAGACCCAGTACTTC. Protein: CASSPGHRGALQETQYF. The chain uses TRBV5-1 and TRBJ2-5; a weak D match, TRBD2 (7 bases). V was clipped by 4 bases and J by 1 base, with 20 bases between them. The CDR3 length is 17 residues. Germline CDR1 is SGHRS and CDR2 is YFSETQ. Variable domain in full (rest from reference TRBV5-1 and TRBJ2-5): KAGVTQTPRYLIKTRGQQVTLSCSPISGHRSVSWYQQTPGQGLQFLFEYFSETQRNKGNFPGRFSGRQFSNSRSEMNVSTLELGDSALYLCASSPGHRGALQETQYFGPGTRLLVL.

This clone was counted only a few times. The chain carries TRBV3-1 (or the pseudogene TRBV3-2) and TRBJ1-1; D is unclear. The V and J ends lost 1 base and 2 bases respectively, with 11 bases between them. The CDR3 has 15 residues. Germline V gene data show CDR1 as LGHDT and CDR2 as YNNKEL (reference sequence). The CDR3 spells CASSQGQTSNTEAFF. CDR3 bases: TGTGCCAGCAGCCAAGGCCAGACATCAAACACTGAAGCTTTCTTT.

This chain links TRBV7-9 with TRBJ2-3, with 7 bases aligning to TRBD2. Germline CDR1 is SEHNR and CDR2 is FQNEAQ (reference sequence). V dropped 5 bases and J dropped 1; count of bases not matched to a gene: 3. The CDR3 has 14 amino acids. CDR3 sequence (DNA): TGTGCCAGCAGCCAGGCGGGGGGCACAGATACGCAGTATTTT. The encoded protein is CASSQAGGTDTQYF.

The chain links TRBV30 to TRBJ1-4; TRBD1 matches 8 bases. The junction had 16 bases not matched to a gene; V was cut back by 3 bases and J by 10 bases. Germline-derived CDR1 and CDR2 are GTSNPN and SVGIG (reference sequence). The CDR3 sequence is 16 residues long. CDR3: CAWSLKQGEATGKLFF. CDR3 coding DNA: TGTGCCTGGAGCTTAAAACAGGGGGAAGCGACAGGAAAACTGTTTTTT.

The CDR3: CASSVGGGRVRGYTF. CDR3 in DNA: TGTGCCAGCAGCGTAGGCGGGGGGCGCGTTCGTGGCTACACCTTC. The genes are TRBV9 and TRBJ1-2, with a weak D call TRBD1 (6 bases). V was trimmed by 0 bases and J by 7 bases, leaving 16 bases between them. Germline CDR1 SGDLS, CDR2 YYNGEE. This CDR3 comprises 15 residues.

The chain couples TRBV4-2 to TRBJ1-4; 10 bases agree with TRBD1. The CDR3 is made up of 16 amino acids. The germline V gene has CDR1 LGHNA and CDR2 YNFKEQ. V was clipped by 3 bases and J by 8 bases; unmatched bases: 9. This CDR3 is CASSHKGGDRGEKLFF. In nucleotides, the CDR3 is TGTGCCAGCAGCCATAAGGGTGGGGACAGGGGAGAAAAACTGTTTTTT.

V and J are TRBV5-1 and TRBJ1-2; no definite D call. The ends were cut back, 3 bases at V and 4 bases at J, with 13 bases in the middle. This CDR3 contains 14 residues. Per germline, CDR1 SGHRS and CDR2 YFSETQ. This chain's CDR3 is CASSSDGLGYGYTF. The CDR3 DNA sequence: TGCGCCAGCAGCTCAGACGGACTGGGCTATGGCTACACCTTC.

This rearrangement joins TRBV19 to TRBJ2-3, with D possibly matching TRBD2 (5 bases). Trimming stripped 3 bases from V and 3 bases from J, with 10 bases between. This CDR3 spans 14 amino acids. Germline-derived CDR1 and CDR2 are LNHDA and SQIVND (reference sequence). CDR3 DNA: TGTGCCAGTAGTATTTTGGGAGCGACAGATACGCAGTATTTT. It is translated as CASSILGATDTQYF.

The CDR3 region is CASSPGQINYGYTF. CDR3 coding DNA: TGTGCCAGCAGCCCAGGACAGATAAACTATGGCTACACCTTC. The rearrangement uses TRBV5-6 and TRBJ1-2; TRBD1 might be the D (6 bases). CDR1 is SGHDT and CDR2 is YYEEEE in the germline V gene. This CDR3 spans 14 amino acids. Trimming left V 4 bases short and J 2 bases short, with 12 bases between.

This chain joins TRBV7-2 and TRBJ1-2; 10 bases match TRBD1. The CDR3 has 19 residues. V shed 4 bases, J shed 0 bases, and the junction held 14 bases outside the gene matches. The germline CDR1 and CDR2 sequences are SGHTA and FQGNSA. The DNA for the CDR3 is TGTGCCAGCAGCTCCGGGACAGGGGACCTAGCGACCTCTAACTATGGCTACACCTTC. It codes for CASSSGTGDLATSNYGYTF.

The genes are TRBV5-1 and TRBJ2-1; possibly TRBD2 for D (6 bases). Trimming took 0 bases from V and 1 from J, leaving 8 bases between them. Germline CDR1 is SGHRS and CDR2 is YFSETQ. This CDR3 spans 15 amino acids. The DNA of the CDR3 is TGCGCCAGCAGCTTGGACGGGGGATCCTACAATGAGCAGTTCTTC. This gives the protein CASSLDGGSYNEQFF.

The chain joins TRBV18 to TRBJ2-5; TRBD1 might be the D (6 bases). The germline V gene has CDR1 KGHSH and CDR2 LQKENI. This CDR3 is 13 amino acids long. With 5 bases removed from V and 2 bases from J, the gap between germline ends came to 9 bases. The CDR3 region has the DNA TGTGCCAGCTCAGCCGACAGGCAAGAGACCCAGTACTTC. It codes for CASSADRQETQYF.

The chain uses TRBV7-2 and TRBJ2-7; TRBD1 matches 10 bases. Trimming took 3 bases from V and 5 from J; bases not matched to a gene: 7. Germline CDR1 is SGHTA and CDR2 is FQGNSA. The CDR3 length is 15 residues. This CDR3 is CASSFGQGGEDEQYF. CDR3 DNA sequence: TGTGCCAGCAGCTTCGGACAGGGGGGCGAAGACGAGCAGTACTTC.

The CDR3 sequence is CASSSITGTSVYEQFF. CDR3 coding DNA: TGTGCCAGCAGTTCCATAACCGGGACTAGCGTTTACGAGCAGTTCTTC. This chain links TRBV27 with TRBJ2-1, with 10 bases identical to TRBD2. After removal of 4 bases from V and 10 bases from J, the junction contained 13 bases not matched to a gene. The CDR3 is 16 residues long. The germline gives CDR1 MNHEY, CDR2 SMNVEV (reference sequence).

In its sample, this clone was seen a few times. This chain links TRBV3-1 (or the pseudogene TRBV3-2) with TRBJ1-1, with D maybe TRBD1 (5 bases). CDR1 and CDR2 (germline): LGHDT, YNNKEL (reference sequence). Trimming shortened V by 0 bases and J by 1 base, and 9 bases separated the two germline ends. The CDR3 has 15 residues. In DNA form, the CDR3 reads TGTGCCAGCAGCCAAGAAGGGGCCGGGAACACTGAAGCTTTCTTT. It codes for CASSQEGAGNTEAFF.

The V call is TRBV5-1, the J call TRBJ2-5; D might be TRBD1 (6 bases). V lost 4 bases, J lost 5 bases, and 12 bases lay in between. Germline loops: CDR1 SGHRS, CDR2 YFSETQ. There are 13 residues in the CDR3. CDR3 DNA sequence: TGCGCCAGCAGCGAGGGGGAACGGGAGACCCAGTACTTC. Protein sequence: CASSEGERETQYF.

The rearrangement joins TRBV14 to TRBJ1-2; 8 nucleotides match TRBD1. In germline, CDR1 is SGHDN, CDR2 FVKESK. Unmatched junction bases numbered 8, after V lost 1 base and J lost 7 bases. This CDR3 comprises 15 residues. The CDR3 is CASSQAQGANSGYTF. In DNA, the CDR3 is TGTGCCAGCAGCCAAGCTCAGGGGGCAAATTCTGGCTACACCTTC.

In this sample, this clone turned up a few times. The chain links TRBV30 to TRBJ1-3; TRBD1 agrees at 9 bases. The CDR3 runs 14 residues. V was clipped by 0 bases and J by 4 bases; unmatched bases: 1. Per germline, CDR1 GTSNPN and CDR2 SVGIG (reference sequence). In DNA form, the CDR3 reads TGTGCCTGGAGTGTAGGGACAGGGGGAAACACCATATATTTT. Translation: CAWSVGTGGNTIYF. The full variable domain, completed using reference TRBV30 and TRBJ1-3, is SQTIHQWPATLVQPVGSPLSLECTVEGTSNPNLYWYRQAAGRGLQLLFYSVGIGQISSEVPQNLSASRPQDRQFILSSKKLLLSDSGFYLCAWSVGTGGNTIYFGEGSWLTVV.

About this clone itself: Different DNA sequences within this sample yield the same CDR3. This chain joins TRBV5-4 and TRBJ1-1; no reliable D call. This CDR3 is built from 13 residues. V was pared by 0 bases and J by 5 bases, with 8 bases between. The germline CDR1 and CDR2 sequences are SGHNT and YYREEE (reference sequence). CDR3 protein: CASSLDGVTEAFF. CDR3 bases: TGTGCCAGCAGCTTGGACGGGGTTACTGAAGCTTTCTTT.

This chain connects TRBV27 to TRBJ2-3; D gene ambiguous. CDR3 length: 14 amino acids. Trimming removed 3 bases at V and 1 base at J, with 8 bases between. The V gene's germline CDR1 is MNHEY and CDR2 SMNVEV (reference sequence). As DNA, the CDR3 is TGTGCCAGCAGTTTCGGTCTCCGCACAGATACGCAGTATTTT. Its protein product is CASSFGLRTDTQYF.

This chain links TRBV2 with TRBJ2-7; the match to TRBD2 covers 7 bases. The ends lost 7 bases at V and 9 bases at J; junction bases unmatched: 15. Per the germline V gene, CDR1 is SNHLY and CDR2 is FYNNEI. This CDR3 comprises 14 residues. The chain's CDR3 is CASTPNQGGSGQYF. CDR3 bases: TGTGCCAGCACCCCCAATCAGGGAGGGTCCGGGCAGTACTTC.

This clone is a singleton in its sample. The V call is TRBV6-5, the J call TRBJ1-4; TRBD1 might be the D (5 bases). The V gene lost 6 bases and the J gene lost 7 bases, with 18 bases spanning the gap. The CDR3 consists of 15 residues. The germline gives CDR1 MNHEY, CDR2 SVGAGI. The CDR3 spells CASRIPGGGSEKLFF. CDR3 nucleotide sequence: TGTGCCAGCAGGATTCCCGGGGGAGGGAGTGAAAAACTGTTTTTT.

This chain links TRBV7-2 with TRBJ2-5, with D possibly matching TRBD2 (6 bases). Germline values: CDR1 SGHTA, CDR2 FQGNSA. The V gene lost 1 base and the J gene lost 7 bases, with 16 bases spanning the gap. The CDR3 totals 15 residues. The CDR3 nucleotides read TGTGCCAGCAGCTTAGTACAAGCGGGCGCAGGGACCCAGTACTTC. It translates to CASSLVQAGAGTQYF.

The CDR3 sequence is CASSGTVLNTEAFF. CDR3 nucleotide sequence: TGTGCCAGCAGCGGGACAGTTTTGAACACTGAAGCTTTCTTT. This sequence joins TRBV7-9 and TRBJ1-1, with 7 bases fitting TRBD1. The germline V gene encodes CDR1 SEHNR and CDR2 FQNEAQ (reference sequence). J lost 0 bases, V lost 5 bases, and 3 bases had no gene match. The CDR3 consists of 14 residues.

The rearrangement joins TRBV2 to TRBJ2-2, with D perhaps TRBD2 (6 bases). Trimming took off 2 bases at V and 7 bases at J, with 8 bases between the two ends. There are 13 residues in the CDR3. Germline CDR1 reads SNHLY; CDR2 reads FYNNEI. CDR3 sequence reads: CASSERGNGELFF. Here the CDR3 DNA reads TGTGCCAGCAGTGAACGGGGGAACGGGGAGCTGTTTTTT.